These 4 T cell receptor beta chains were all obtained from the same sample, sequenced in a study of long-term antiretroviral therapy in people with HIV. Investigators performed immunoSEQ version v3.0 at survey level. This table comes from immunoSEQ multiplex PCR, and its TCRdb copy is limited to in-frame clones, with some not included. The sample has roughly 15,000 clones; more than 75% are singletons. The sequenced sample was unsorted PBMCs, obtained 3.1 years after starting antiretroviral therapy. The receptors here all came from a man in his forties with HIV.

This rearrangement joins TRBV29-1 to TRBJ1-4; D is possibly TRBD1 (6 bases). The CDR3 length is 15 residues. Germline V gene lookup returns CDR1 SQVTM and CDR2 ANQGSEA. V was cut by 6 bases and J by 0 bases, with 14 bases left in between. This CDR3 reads CSVSRQEATNEKLFF. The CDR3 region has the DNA TGCAGCGTCTCTCGACAGGAGGCAACTAATGAAAAACTGTTTTTT.

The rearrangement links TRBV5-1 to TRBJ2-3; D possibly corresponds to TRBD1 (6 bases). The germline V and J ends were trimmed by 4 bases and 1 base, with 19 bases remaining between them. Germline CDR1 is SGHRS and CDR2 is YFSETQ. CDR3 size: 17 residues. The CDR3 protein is CASSPGRGSVGTDTQYF. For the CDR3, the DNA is TGCGCCAGCAGCCCGGGAAGGGGGTCGGTCGGCACAGATACGCAGTATTTT.

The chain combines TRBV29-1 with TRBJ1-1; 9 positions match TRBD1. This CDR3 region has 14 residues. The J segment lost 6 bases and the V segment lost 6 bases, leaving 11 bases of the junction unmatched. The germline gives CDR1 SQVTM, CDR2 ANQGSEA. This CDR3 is CSVLQGALFPEAFF. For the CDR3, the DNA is TGCAGCGTACTACAGGGGGCCTTGTTCCCTGAAGCTTTCTTT.

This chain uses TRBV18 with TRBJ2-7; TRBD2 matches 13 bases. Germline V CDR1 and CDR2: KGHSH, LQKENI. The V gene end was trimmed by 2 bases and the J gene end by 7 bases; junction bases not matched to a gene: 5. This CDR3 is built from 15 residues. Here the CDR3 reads CASSPLGLAGWEQYF. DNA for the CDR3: TGTGCCAGCTCACCATTGGGACTAGCGGGGTGGGAGCAGTACTTC.